Presented here are 23 T cell receptor beta chains from one specimen sequenced in a study of T cells in Graves' hyperthyroidism and ophthalmopathy (dated by TCRdb to the late 2010s). Library prep was done by multiplex PCR. Instrument on record: Illumina HiSeq 2000. The TCR beta CDR3 regions were amplified from the RNA transcripts. A first-round RT-PCR of the TCR CDR3 used the HTBI primer set with the Qiagen OneStep RT-PCR kit. TCRdb handled the public reads itself, with Q25 trimming in fastp and clone calling in MiXCR, and kept productive beta chains. Each record represents a unique CDR3 protein, reported with the most common genes and DNA among its rows. For this sample there are roughly 380,000 distinct CDR3 sequences; about 19% appear just once. About 4% of the sample belongs to the ten largest clones. Sequencing input: blood. Receptors originate from a woman aged 18-29 years with Graves' hyperthyroidism.

This clonotype appeared a few times. The chain joins TRBV6-5 to TRBJ2-7; D is perhaps TRBD1 (6 bases). Trimming pared 0 bases from V and 6 bases from J, leaving 18 bases between. From germline, CDR1 is MNHEY and CDR2 SVGAGI. The length of the CDR3 is 16 residues. CDR3 sequence: CASSYSSGQGSGEQYF. The CDR3 region has the DNA TGTGCCAGCAGTTACTCGTCCGGGCAGGGGTCAGGCGAGCAGTACTTC.

The table lists this clonotype with many counts. The V call is TRBV12-3 or TRBV12-4, the J call TRBJ1-1; a possible D gene is TRBD1 (6 bases). CDR3 size: 13 residues. Deletions cut 5 bases from V and 5 bases from J, with 12 bases between. CDR3 nucleotides: TGTGCCAGCAGTACTAGGAGGGGGACTGAAGCTTTCTTT. It is translated as CASSTRRGTEAFF.

There are many counts of this clonotype. This chain uses TRBV18 with TRBJ1-3, with a weak D call TRBD1 (6 bases). The CDR3 loop spans 14 amino acids. Trimming removed 8 bases at V and 0 bases at J, with 11 bases between. CDR1 is KGHSH and CDR2 is LQKENI in the germline V gene. Here the CDR3 reads CASSPDSSGNTIYF. The CDR3 DNA is TGTGCCAGCAGTCCGGACAGCTCTGGAAACACCATATATTTT. The full variable domain, in which reference TRBV18 and TRBJ1-3 provide the parts outside the CDR3, is NAGVMQNPRHLVRRRGQEARLRCSPMKGHSHVYWYRQLPEEGLKFMVYLQKENIIDESGMPKERFSAEFPKEGPSILRIQQVVRGDSAAYFCASSPDSSGNTIYFGEGSWLTVV.

A few counts support this clonotype. This sequence joins TRBV18 and TRBJ2-2; TRBD1 agrees at 8 bases. This CDR3 region has 16 residues. Trimming at V came to 1 base and at J to 6 bases, leaving 7 bases not matched to a gene. Per germline, CDR1 KGHSH and CDR2 LQKENI. The CDR3 nucleotides are TGTGCCAGCTCACCACGGACAGGGCCCGGCGCCGGGGAGCTGTTTTTT. As protein: CASSPRTGPGAGELFF.

This clonotype appeared a few times. The chain combines TRBV6-1 with TRBJ2-5; D tentatively fits TRBD1 or TRBD2 (6 bases each). Germline CDR1 MNHNS, CDR2 SASEGT. The CDR3 runs to 17 residues. V was pared by 4 bases and J by 1 base, with 19 bases between. CDR3 sequence: CASSGWGAGRLQETQYF. CDR3 DNA: TGTGCCAGCAGTGGTTGGGGGGCGGGGAGGCTCCAAGAGACCCAGTACTTC.

This clonotype was recorded many times. The CDR3 reads CASSYIGGEAFF. In DNA form, the CDR3 reads TGTGCCAGCAGTTACATCGGGGGTGAAGCTTTCTTT. The chain has TRBV6-5 and TRBJ1-1; TRBD1 might be the D (5 bases). The ends were cut back, 2 bases at V and 7 bases at J, with 8 bases in the middle. The CDR3 loop spans 12 amino acids. Germline CDR1 MNHEY, CDR2 SVGAGI.

At least ten counts were recorded for this clonotype. The CDR3 region is CASSFTGTEDYGYTF. CDR3 bases: TGTGCCAGCAGTTTCACCGGGACGGAGGACTATGGCTACACCTTC. The gene calls are TRBV5-5 and TRBJ1-2; D is possibly TRBD1 (5 bases). Germline V lookup: CDR1 SGHKS, CDR2 YYEKEE (reference sequence). The CDR3 extends over 15 amino acids. V lost 5 bases, J lost 3 bases, and 17 bases lay in between.

The rearrangement links TRBV9 to TRBJ1-5; no definite D call. Germline V gene data show CDR1 as SGDLS and CDR2 as YYNGEE. Trimming took off 4 bases at V and 7 bases at J, with 12 bases between the two ends. This CDR3 is built from 13 residues. As DNA, the CDR3 is TGTGCCAGCAGCCGAGGGTTGGGGCAGCCCCAGCATTTT. Its protein is CASSRGLGQPQHF.

This clonotype was seen a few times. Just one base apart from a much larger clone, this may be a read error. V and J are TRBV24-1 and TRBJ2-2; TRBD2 is a possible D gene (5 bases). Germline V lookup: CDR1 KGHDR, CDR2 SFDVKD. CDR3 size: 13 residues. As DNA, the CDR3 is TGTGCCACCAGTGATCCTTCGTCCGGGGAGCTGTGTTTT. Residues: CATSDPSSGELCF.

This chain joins TRBV6-2 or TRBV6-3 and TRBJ2-7, with D hard to call. V gave up 8 bases and J gave up 6 bases, with 11 bases separating them. CDR1 is MNHEY and CDR2 is SVGEGT in the germline V gene. The CDR3 is 11 residues long. CDR3 protein: CASGFAAEQYF. As DNA, the CDR3 is TGTGCCAGCGGGTTCGCTGCCGAGCAGTACTTC.

A word on this clonotype: The junction does not match germline at one end; this may be a read error. The CDR3 spells CAWSLPDRNTEELCF. DNA for the CDR3: TGTGCCTGGAGTCTACCGGACAGAAACACCGAGGAGCTGTGTTTT. The V and J genes are TRBV30 and TRBJ2-2, with D possibly TRBD1 on 6 matching bases. The CDR3 extends over 15 amino acids. Per germline, CDR1 GTSNPN and CDR2 SVGIG (reference sequence).

This clonotype came up many times. This chain connects TRBV28 to TRBJ2-5; 9 nucleotides match TRBD2. With V trimmed by 7 bases and J by 2 bases, 5 bases remained unmatched. Germline assignment: CDR1 MDHEN and CDR2 SYDVKM. This CDR3 has 14 residues. The DNA for the CDR3 is TGTGCCAGCACAATACTAGCGGGTCAAGAGACCCAGTACTTC. It encodes CASTILAGQETQYF.

This clonotype was detected ten times or more. The rearrangement uses TRBV3-1 and TRBJ2-5; 10 bases are a match to TRBD2. Germline assignment: CDR1 LGHDT and CDR2 YNNKEL (reference sequence). The trim removed 1 base at V and 1 base at J, leaving 9 bases unmatched. The CDR3 is 18 amino acids. CDR3 sequence reads: CASSQVVAGGHLQETQYF. The CDR3 nucleotides are TGTGCCAGCAGCCAAGTGGTAGCGGGGGGCCACCTCCAAGAGACCCAGTACTTC.

Many counts were recorded for this clonotype. This rearrangement joins TRBV19 to TRBJ1-5, with 7 nucleotides matching TRBD1. Per the germline V gene, CDR1 is LNHDA and CDR2 is SQIVND (reference sequence). The junction had 6 bases not matched to a gene; V was cut back by 7 bases and J by 6 bases. This CDR3 contains 13 residues. The CDR3 coding sequence is TGTGCCAGTACCTCCAGGGGGGGTCAGCCCCAGCATTTT. This encodes CASTSRGGQPQHF.

The gene calls are TRBV12-3 or TRBV12-4 and TRBJ1-1, with a possible D match to TRBD1 (6 bases). This CDR3 has 14 amino acids. With 7 bases removed from V and 1 base from J, the gap between germline ends came to 13 bases. Here the CDR3 reads CASTLRGTNTEAFF. The CDR3 nucleotides read TGTGCCAGCACCTTGAGGGGGACGAACACTGAAGCTTTCTTT.

In its sample, this clonotype was seen many times. V and J are TRBV12-3 or TRBV12-4 and TRBJ2-7, with 10 bases matching TRBD1. Trimming at V came to 5 bases and at J to 0 bases, leaving 10 bases not matched to a gene. CDR3 size: 17 residues. The CDR3 coding sequence is TGTGCCAGCAGTCCAGGGGACAGGGGATTATCCTCCTACGAGCAGTACTTC. It is translated as CASSPGDRGLSSYEQYF.

This clonotype came up many times. The chain joins TRBV12-3 or TRBV12-4 to TRBJ1-3; D unclear. The CDR3 length is 14 residues. The V end lost 5 bases, the J end lost 4 bases, and 12 bases lay between the germline ends. In nucleotides, the CDR3 is TGTGCCAGCAGTGAGTCAGTCCGGGGAAACACCATATATTTT. The encoded protein is CASSESVRGNTIYF.

This clonotype was seen ten or more times. The chain links TRBV5-1 to TRBJ1-3; 9 positions match TRBD1. This CDR3 spans 16 amino acids. Germline V gives CDR1 SGHRS, CDR2 YFSETQ. J was trimmed by 2 bases and V by 3 bases; bases with no gene match: 6. The CDR3 DNA reads TGCGCCAGCAGCTGGACAGGGGATTGGCCTGGAAACACCATATATTTT. Protein product: CASSWTGDWPGNTIYF.

The chain combines TRBV18 with TRBJ1-2; 7 bases are shared with TRBD1. V lost 5 bases to trimming and J lost 6 bases; unmatched junction nucleotides: 12. Germline CDR1 KGHSH, CDR2 LQKENI. The CDR3 covers 15 residues. CDR3 region: CASSTYQGDRNGYTF. DNA of the CDR3: TGTGCCAGCTCAACTTATCAGGGGGATAGGAATGGCTACACCTTC.

This clonotype was detected many times. This sequence joins TRBV12-3 or TRBV12-4 and TRBJ1-1, with no clear D. This CDR3 is 15 amino acids long. The germline V and J ends were trimmed by 6 bases and 1 base, with 15 bases remaining between them. CDR3 loop: CASSSAGWENTEAFF. The CDR3 nucleotides read TGTGCCAGCAGCTCGGCTGGATGGGAGAACACTGAAGCTTTCTTT.

This clonotype was recorded many times. CDR3 nucleotides: TGCAGTGCTAGAGATGGGGGGCAGGGGGCCTACGAGCAGTACTTC. Amino acids: CSARDGGQGAYEQYF. The chain is built from TRBV20-1 and TRBJ2-7; possible D gene TRBD1, 7 bases. This CDR3 region has 15 residues. Deletions cut 0 bases from V and 2 bases from J, with 14 bases between. Germline CDR1 is DFQATT and CDR2 is SNEGSKA (reference sequence).

This clonotype was recorded many times. J is TRBJ1-1 and V is TRBV27, with D hard to call. In germline, CDR1 is MNHEY, CDR2 SMNVEV (reference sequence). V lost 7 bases, J lost 5 bases, and 20 bases lay in between. The CDR3 length is 15 residues. The CDR3 protein is CASTRRTGGRTEAFF. For the CDR3, the DNA is TGTGCCAGCACCAGGAGGACCGGAGGTCGGACTGAAGCTTTCTTT.

The rearrangement links TRBV6-1 to TRBJ2-5; no clear D gene. The V gene's germline CDR1 is MNHNS and CDR2 SASEGT. The V gene lost 0 bases and the J gene lost 1 base, with 9 bases spanning the gap. The CDR3 length is 15 residues. DNA of the CDR3: TGTGCCAGCAGTGAAGCGGGCAAATTCCAAGAGACCCAGTACTTC. Its translation is CASSEAGKFQETQYF.